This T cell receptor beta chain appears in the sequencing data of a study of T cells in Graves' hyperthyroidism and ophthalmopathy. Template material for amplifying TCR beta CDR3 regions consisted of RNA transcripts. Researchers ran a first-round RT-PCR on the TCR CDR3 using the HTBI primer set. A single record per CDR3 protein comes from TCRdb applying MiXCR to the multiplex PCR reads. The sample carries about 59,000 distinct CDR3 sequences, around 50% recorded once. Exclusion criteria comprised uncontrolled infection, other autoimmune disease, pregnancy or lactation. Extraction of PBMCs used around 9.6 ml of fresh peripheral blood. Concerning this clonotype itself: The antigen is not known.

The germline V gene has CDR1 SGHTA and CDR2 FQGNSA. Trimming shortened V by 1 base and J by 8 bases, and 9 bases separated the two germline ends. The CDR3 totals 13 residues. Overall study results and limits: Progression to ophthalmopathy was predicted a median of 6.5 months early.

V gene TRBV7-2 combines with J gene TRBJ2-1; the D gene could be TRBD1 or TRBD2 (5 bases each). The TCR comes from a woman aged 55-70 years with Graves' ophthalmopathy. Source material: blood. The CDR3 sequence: CASSLVGTDEQFF. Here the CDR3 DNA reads TGTGCCAGCAGCTTAGTAGGGACGGATGAGCAGTTCTTC.